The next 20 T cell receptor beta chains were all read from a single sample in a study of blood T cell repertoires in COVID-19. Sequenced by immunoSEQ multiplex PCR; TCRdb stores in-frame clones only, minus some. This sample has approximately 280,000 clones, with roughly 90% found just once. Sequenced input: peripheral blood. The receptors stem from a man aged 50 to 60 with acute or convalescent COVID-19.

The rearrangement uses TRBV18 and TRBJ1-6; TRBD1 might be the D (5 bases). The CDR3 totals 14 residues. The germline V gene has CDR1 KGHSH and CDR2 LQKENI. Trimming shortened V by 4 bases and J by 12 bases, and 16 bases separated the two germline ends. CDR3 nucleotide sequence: TGTGCCAGCTCACATACGGGGGGTGAAGGACCCCTCCACTTT. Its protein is CASSHTGGEGPLHF.

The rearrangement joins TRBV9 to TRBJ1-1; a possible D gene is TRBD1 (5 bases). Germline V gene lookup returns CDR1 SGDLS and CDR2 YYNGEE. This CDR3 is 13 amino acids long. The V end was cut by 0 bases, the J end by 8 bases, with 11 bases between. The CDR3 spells CASSVGGVGEAFF. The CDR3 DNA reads TGTGCCAGCAGCGTAGGGGGGGTAGGAGAAGCTTTCTTT.

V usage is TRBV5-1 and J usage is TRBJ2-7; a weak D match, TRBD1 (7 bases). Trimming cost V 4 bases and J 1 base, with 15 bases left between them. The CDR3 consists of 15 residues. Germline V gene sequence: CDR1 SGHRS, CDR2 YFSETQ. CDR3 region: CASSPGGPLSYEQYF. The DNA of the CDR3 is TGCGCCAGCAGCCCAGGGGGGCCACTTTCCTACGAGCAGTACTTC.

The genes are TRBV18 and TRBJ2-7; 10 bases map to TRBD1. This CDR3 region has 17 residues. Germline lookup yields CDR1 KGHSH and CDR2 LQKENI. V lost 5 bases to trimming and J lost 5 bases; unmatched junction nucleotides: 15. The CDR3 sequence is CASSTTGGDPGLNEQYF. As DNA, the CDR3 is TGTGCCAGCTCAACGACAGGGGGCGATCCGGGCCTAAACGAGCAGTACTTC.

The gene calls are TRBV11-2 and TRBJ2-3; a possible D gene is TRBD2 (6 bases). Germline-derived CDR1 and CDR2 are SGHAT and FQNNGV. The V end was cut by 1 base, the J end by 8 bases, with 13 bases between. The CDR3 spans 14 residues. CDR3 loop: CASSLAGAGGTQYF. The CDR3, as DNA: TGTGCCAGCAGCTTAGCCGGCGCCGGGGGTACGCAGTATTTT.

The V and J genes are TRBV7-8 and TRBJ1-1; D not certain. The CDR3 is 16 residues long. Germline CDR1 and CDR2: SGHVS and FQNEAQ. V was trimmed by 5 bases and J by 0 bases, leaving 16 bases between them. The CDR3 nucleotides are TGTGCCAGCAGCCCCACCACCGGACTCTTGAACACTGAAGCTTTCTTT. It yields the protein CASSPTTGLLNTEAFF.

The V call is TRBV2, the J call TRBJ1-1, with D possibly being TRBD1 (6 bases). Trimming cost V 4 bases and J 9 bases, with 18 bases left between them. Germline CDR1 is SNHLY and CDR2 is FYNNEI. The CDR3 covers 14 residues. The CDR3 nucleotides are TGTGCCAGCAGTGCACAGGGTCGGTACTGGAAAGCTTTCTTT. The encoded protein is CASSAQGRYWKAFF.

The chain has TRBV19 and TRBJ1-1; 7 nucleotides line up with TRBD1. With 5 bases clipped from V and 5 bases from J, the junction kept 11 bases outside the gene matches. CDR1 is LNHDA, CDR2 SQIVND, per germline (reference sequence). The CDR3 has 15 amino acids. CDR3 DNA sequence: TGTGCCAGTAGTCCAGGGACAGCGGGTAGGACTGAAGCTTTCTTT. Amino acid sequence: CASSPGTAGRTEAFF.

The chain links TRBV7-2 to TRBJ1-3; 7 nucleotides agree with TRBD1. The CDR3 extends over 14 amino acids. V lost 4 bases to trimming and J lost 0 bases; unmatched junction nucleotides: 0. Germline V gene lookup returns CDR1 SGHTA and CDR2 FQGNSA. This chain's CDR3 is CASSWDSSGNTIYF. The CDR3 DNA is TGTGCCAGCAGCTGGGACAGCTCTGGAAACACCATATATTTT. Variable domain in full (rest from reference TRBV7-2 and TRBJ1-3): GAGVSQSPSNKVTEKGKDVELRCDPISGHTALYWYRQSLGQGLEFLIYFQGNSAPDKSGLPSDRFSAERTGGSVSTLTIQRTQQEDSAVYLCASSWDSSGNTIYFGEGSWLTVV.

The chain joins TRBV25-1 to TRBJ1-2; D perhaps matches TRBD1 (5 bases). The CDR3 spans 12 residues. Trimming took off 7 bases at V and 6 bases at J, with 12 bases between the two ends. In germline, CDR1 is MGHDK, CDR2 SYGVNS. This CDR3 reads CASMNRGDGYTF. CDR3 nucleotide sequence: TGTGCCAGCATGAACCGGGGGGATGGCTACACCTTC.

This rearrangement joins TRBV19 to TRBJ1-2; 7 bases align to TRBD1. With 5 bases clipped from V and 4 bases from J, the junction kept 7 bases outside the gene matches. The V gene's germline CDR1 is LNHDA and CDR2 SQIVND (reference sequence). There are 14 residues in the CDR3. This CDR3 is CASSPDRDGYGYTF. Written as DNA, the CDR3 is TGTGCCAGTAGTCCTGACAGGGATGGCTATGGCTACACCTTC.

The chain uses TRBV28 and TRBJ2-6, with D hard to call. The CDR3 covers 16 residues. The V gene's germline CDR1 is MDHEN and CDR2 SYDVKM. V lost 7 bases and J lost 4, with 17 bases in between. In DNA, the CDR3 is TGTGCCAGCACTAATATCGGGTCAGCCGGGGCCAACGTCCTGACTTTC. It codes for CASTNIGSAGANVLTF.

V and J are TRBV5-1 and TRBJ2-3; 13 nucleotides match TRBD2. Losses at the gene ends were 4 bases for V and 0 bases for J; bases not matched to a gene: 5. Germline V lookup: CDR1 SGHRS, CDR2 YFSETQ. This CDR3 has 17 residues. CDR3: CASSPGTSGVSTDTQYF. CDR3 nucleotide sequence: TGCGCCAGCAGCCCCGGGACTAGCGGGGTCAGCACAGATACGCAGTATTTT.

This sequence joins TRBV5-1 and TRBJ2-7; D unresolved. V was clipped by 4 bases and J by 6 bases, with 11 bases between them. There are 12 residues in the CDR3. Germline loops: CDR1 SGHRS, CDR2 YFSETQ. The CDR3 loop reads CASSAAQFEQYF. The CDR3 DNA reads TGCGCCAGCAGCGCGGCCCAGTTCGAGCAGTACTTC.

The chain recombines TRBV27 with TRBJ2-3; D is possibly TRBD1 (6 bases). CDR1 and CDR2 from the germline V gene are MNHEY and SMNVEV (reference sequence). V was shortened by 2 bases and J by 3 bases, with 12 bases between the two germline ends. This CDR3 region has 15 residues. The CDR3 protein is CASSLGGLRTDTQYF. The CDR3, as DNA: TGTGCCAGCAGTTTAGGGGGCCTACGGACAGATACGCAGTATTTT.

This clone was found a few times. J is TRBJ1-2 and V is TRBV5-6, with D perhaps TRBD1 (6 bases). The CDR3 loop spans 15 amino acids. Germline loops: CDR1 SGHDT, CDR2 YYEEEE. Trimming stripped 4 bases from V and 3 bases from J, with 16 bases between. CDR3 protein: CASSLGAGAHYGYTF. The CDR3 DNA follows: TGTGCCAGCAGCCTGGGGGCGGGGGCACACTATGGCTACACCTTC.

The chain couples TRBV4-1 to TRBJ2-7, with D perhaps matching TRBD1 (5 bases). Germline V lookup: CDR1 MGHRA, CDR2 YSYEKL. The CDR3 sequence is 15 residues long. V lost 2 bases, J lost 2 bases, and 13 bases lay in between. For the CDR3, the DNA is TGCGCCAGCAGCCAAAGTGCGACAGTAACCTACGAGCAGTACTTC. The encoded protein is CASSQSATVTYEQYF.

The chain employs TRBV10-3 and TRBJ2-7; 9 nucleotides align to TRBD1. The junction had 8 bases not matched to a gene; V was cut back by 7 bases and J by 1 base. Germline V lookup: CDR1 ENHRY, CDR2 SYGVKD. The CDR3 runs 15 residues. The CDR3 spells CAIKPSGQGSYEQYF. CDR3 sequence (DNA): TGTGCCATCAAACCCTCAGGACAGGGGTCCTACGAGCAGTACTTC.

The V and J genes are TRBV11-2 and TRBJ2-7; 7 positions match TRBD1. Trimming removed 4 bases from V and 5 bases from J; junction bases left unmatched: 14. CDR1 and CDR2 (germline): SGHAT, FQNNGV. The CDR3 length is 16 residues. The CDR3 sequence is CASSSYDRAFSNEQYF. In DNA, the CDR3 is TGTGCCAGCAGCTCCTACGACAGGGCCTTCTCTAACGAGCAGTACTTC.

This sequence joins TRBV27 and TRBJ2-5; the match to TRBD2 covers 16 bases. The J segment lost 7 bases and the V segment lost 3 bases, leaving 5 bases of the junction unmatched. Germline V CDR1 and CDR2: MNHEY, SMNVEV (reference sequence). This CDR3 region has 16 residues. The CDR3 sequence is CASSLGLAGGRVTQYF. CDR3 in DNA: TGTGCCAGCAGTTTGGGACTAGCGGGGGGGCGGGTGACCCAGTACTTC.